Below, 9 T cell receptor beta chains from the same sample are listed, as sequenced in a study of shared clonotypes between healthy human individuals. The assay was immunoSEQ multiplex PCR, and TCRdb's table has in-frame clones only and misses some. The sample gives some 680,000 clones, around three quarters of which show up once; around 1.8% is in the top ten. The specimen sequenced was memory CD4+ T cells sorted from blood. The subset: CD45RA-negative fraction. The receptors originated from a woman aged 25 to 39 in good health.

This clone has more than one count but fewer than ten. The V call is TRBV30, the J call TRBJ1-2, with 7 bases fitting TRBD1. From germline, CDR1 is GTSNPN and CDR2 SVGIG (reference sequence). The CDR3 runs 13 residues. V shed 1 base, J shed 4 bases, and the junction held 3 bases outside the gene matches. CDR3 DNA sequence: TGTGCCTGGAGTGCAGGGGGAGGCTATGGCTACACCTTC. Its protein product is CAWSAGGGYGYTF.

This clone was seen a few times. This sequence joins TRBV28 and TRBJ1-2, with D perhaps TRBD1 (5 bases). Germline CDR1 MDHEN, CDR2 SYDVKM. Trimming shortened V by 1 base and J by 2 bases, and 11 bases separated the two germline ends. This CDR3 spans 15 amino acids. The chain's CDR3 is CASSLSQGANYGYTF. The CDR3 DNA follows: TGTGCCAGCAGTTTATCTCAGGGTGCCAACTATGGCTACACCTTC.

The CDR3 here is CASSEVSGGVFGYTF. The CDR3 DNA follows: TGTGCCAGCAGTGAAGTGTCCGGGGGTGTTTTTGGCTACACCTTC. The chain employs TRBV6-1 and TRBJ1-2; D is possibly TRBD1 (5 bases). Germline lookup yields CDR1 MNHNS and CDR2 SASEGT. V lost 1 base and J lost 7, with 16 bases in between. CDR3 size: 15 residues.

This chain links TRBV5-1 with TRBJ2-1, with TRBD2 matching 10 bases. V lost 7 bases to trimming and J lost 6 bases; unmatched junction nucleotides: 7. CDR3 length equals 14 residues. CDR1 and CDR2 from the germline V gene are SGHRS and YFSETQ. CDR3 sequence (DNA): TGCGCCAGCGATGCTAGCGGGAGAGGCAATGAGCAGTTCTTC. Protein sequence: CASDASGRGNEQFF.

The chain employs TRBV4-1 and TRBJ2-6, with D perhaps given as TRBD1 or TRBD2 (6 bases each). The germline CDR1 and CDR2 sequences are MGHRA and YSYEKL. This CDR3 has 18 residues. V lost 4 bases and J 0 bases, leaving 16 bases between the germline ends. The CDR3 loop is CASSPAGQGSSGANVLTF. In DNA, the CDR3 is TGCGCCAGCAGCCCGGCGGGGCAGGGGAGCTCTGGGGCCAACGTCCTGACTTTC.

This chain links TRBV10-2 with TRBJ1-1; D not certain. V lost 5 bases and J lost 4, with 11 bases in between. CDR3 length: 13 residues. CDR1 is WSHSY, CDR2 SAAADI, per germline. CDR3 residues: CASSKLSGTEAFF. CDR3 coding DNA: TGCGCCAGCAGTAAACTCTCGGGCACTGAAGCTTTCTTT.

V and J are TRBV6-6 and TRBJ2-1, with TRBD2 matching over 8 bases. The CDR3 sequence is 15 residues long. Germline lookup yields CDR1 MNHNY and CDR2 SVGAGI (reference sequence). The V gene end was trimmed by 4 bases and the J gene end by 6 bases; junction bases not matched to a gene: 8. DNA of the CDR3: TGTGCCAGCAGTTCCGAGCGGGAGTCAGTCAATGAGCAGTTCTTC. This gives the protein CASSSERESVNEQFF.

The V call is TRBV29-1, the J call TRBJ2-7; tentatively, D is TRBD2 (6 bases). Germline lookup yields CDR1 SQVTM and CDR2 ANQGSEA. The CDR3 length is 12 residues. Between the trimmed V and J ends, which lost 5 bases and 6 bases, there was a span of 14 bases. The CDR3 coding sequence is TGCAGCGTTACCCGGGAGATGGGCGAGCAGTACTTC. It yields the protein CSVTREMGEQYF.

This chain links TRBV28 with TRBJ1-2; 8 bases map to TRBD1. This CDR3 has 13 residues. CDR1 is MDHEN and CDR2 is SYDVKM in the germline V gene. The J segment lost 6 bases and the V segment lost 3 bases, leaving 3 bases of the junction unmatched. This CDR3 is CASSFPDRDGYTF. The CDR3 DNA sequence: TGTGCCAGCAGTTTCCCGGACAGGGATGGCTACACCTTC.